Listed below are T cell receptor beta chains from one sample, sequenced in a study of sequential checkpoint blockade in melanoma. TCRdb's table, derived via immunoSEQ multiplex PCR, lists solely in-frame clones and lacks some. The data show some 710 clones, 20% to 25% seen once. The sample in question was tumor tissue (inferred from file names), obtained from a patient given nivolumab and ipilimumab in sequence. All receptors derive from a human donor with melanoma. Each CDR3 is given with its conserved first and last residue. A D gene is named only where the DNA matches it firmly. Clone size appears in some rows only: once, few, many, or a class for an expanded clone.

j_call v_call d_call clone_size cdr3_nt cdr3_aa
TRBJ1-1 TRBV29-1 TRBD1 large TGCAGCGCTCCTGTTAAAACAGGGGGCATTGGATTCACTGAAGCTTTCTTT CSAPVKTGGIGFTEAFF
TRBJ2-5 TRBV6-8 TRBD1 NA TGTGCCAGCATTCCGGACAGGGGGCGAGAGACCCAGTACTTC CASIPDRGRETQYF
TRBJ1-1 TRBV28 NA NA TGTGCCATCATCGGACTGAAAATTAAAGCAATGAACACTGAAGCTTTCTTT CAIIGLKIKAMNTEAFF
TRBJ2-2 TRBV11-3 TRBD1 medium-sized TGTGCCAGCAGCTTGACAGGGCCCACCGGGGAGCTGTTTTTT CASSLTGPTGELFF
TRBJ1-1 TRBV6-8 NA NA TGTGCCAGCAGTTTTGCAAGAGTAGGGCACACTGAAGCTTTCTTT CASSFARVGHTEAFF
TRBJ2-1 TRBV11-3 NA few TGTGCCAGCAGCCCGGGGTTGAGTCCTCGAAATGAGCAGTTCTTC CASSPGLSPRNEQFF
TRBJ2-7 TRBV12-5 NA NA TGTGCTAGTGGTTGGATTTCCTACGAGCAGTACTTC CASGWISYEQYF
TRBJ2-3 TRBV11-3 NA large TGTGCCAGCAGCTCCCCATGGGGCACAGATACGCAGTATTTT CASSSPWGTDTQYF
TRBJ2-6 TRBV11-3 TRBD2 medium-sized TGTGCCAGCAGCTTCGCAGCGGGGGGGACTTACTCTGGGGCCAACGTCCTGACTTTC CASSFAAGGTYSGANVLTF
TRBJ1-2 TRBV12-2 NA few TGTGCAAGTCGCTTTGGAGGGAGTAACTATGGCTACACCTTC CASRFGGSNYGYTF
TRBJ1-4 TRBV19 TRBD1 NA TGTGCCAGTAAAGCCTACAGGGGGGATGAAAAACTGTTTTTT CASKAYRGDEKLFF
TRBJ2-2 TRBV11-3 TRBD1 NA TGTGCCAGCAGCTCCTTACAGGGGATCGGGGAGCTGTTTTTT CASSSLQGIGELFF
TRBJ1-1 TRBV19 NA large TGTGCCAGTAGTCCCTGGTCCACAGGGAGGGAAGCTTTCTTT CASSPWSTGREAFF
TRBJ2-1 TRBV19 NA NA TGTGCCAGTAGTATAGATAGGAGCGGGCTGCCCTCCTACAATGAGCAGTTCTTC CASSIDRSGLPSYNEQFF
TRBJ2-5 TRBV9 NA NA TGTGCCAGCAGCCCAGGGTGGGAGACCCAGTACTTC CASSPGWETQYF
TRBJ2-4 TRBV19 NA large TGTGCCAGTAGTCCCATCCGGGGGACCGTGAGGGACATTCAGTACTTC CASSPIRGTVRDIQYF
TRBJ2-5 TRBV18 NA few TGTGCCAGCTCACATCAGGCAAACCAAGAGACCCAGTACTTC CASSHQANQETQYF
TRBJ2-1 TRBV14 TRBD2 NA TGTGCCAGCAGCCAGCGGGAGGGCCTTTGGATTGAGCAGTTCTTC CASSQREGLWIEQFF
TRBJ1-3 TRBV23-1 NA NA TGCGCCAGCAGCGGAGCTTCAGGGGCTGGAAACACCATATATTTT CASSGASGAGNTIYF
TRBJ2-2 TRBV11-3 NA few TGTGCCAGCAGCCCCATGGGGAGGAGCGGGTATGTCGCCGGGGAGCTGTTTTTT CASSPMGRSGYVAGELFF
TRBJ1-1 TRBV10-2 NA NA TGCGCCAGCAGTGAGTCCGGCAGGGGCACTGAAGCTTTCTTT CASSESGRGTEAFF
TRBJ2-6 TRBV22-1 NA few TGTCCTGGGAGCTTTAGGGGAAGCGAACAAAGTCGGGCCAACGTCCTGACTTTC CPGSFRGSEQSRANVLTF
TRBJ2-5 TRBV6-8 TRBD2 medium-sized TGTGCCAGCAGGGGCCTCGGGGAGGGCCTCCAAGAGACCCAGTACTTC CASRGLGEGLQETQYF
TRBJ2-1 TRBV10-2 TRBD1 NA TGCGCCAGCAGTGAGGGACAGGAACGATACAATGAGCAGTTCTTC CASSEGQERYNEQFF
TRBJ1-4 TRBV15 TRBD1 large TGTGCCACCAGCGGGACAGGGGCAACTAATGAAAAACTGTTTTTT CATSGTGATNEKLFF
TRBJ1-5 TRBV6-8 TRBD1 few TGTGCCAGCAACCCGACAGGGAGGGAGGGTACTCATCAGCCCCAGCATTTT CASNPTGREGTHQPQHF
TRBJ1-3 TRBV30 NA NA TGTGCCTGGAGTGTACCAGTGGGCGGGAACTCTGGAAACACCATATATTTT CAWSVPVGGNSGNTIYF
TRBJ2-2 TRBV9 NA NA TGTGCCAGCAGCGGGAGGAACACCGGGGAGCTGTTTTTT CASSGRNTGELFF
TRBJ2-7 TRBV9 TRBD2 NA TGTGCCAGCAGCCCAACGGGACTAGCGGGAAGGGAGCAGTACTTC CASSPTGLAGREQYF
TRBJ1-4 TRBV11-3 NA large TGTGCCAGCAGCTTAGGGGGGGCAACTAATGAAAAACTGTTTTTT CASSLGGATNEKLFF
TRBJ1-3 TRBV6-8 TRBD1 few TGTGCCAGCAGCCAGGGGGTGACTGGAAACACCATATATTTT CASSQGVTGNTIYF
TRBJ1-4 TRBV19 TRBD1 few TGTGCCAGTAGTATCGGGGGACAGGGGGCGCAGAATAATGAAAAACTGTTTTTT CASSIGGQGAQNNEKLFF
TRBJ1-4 TRBV19 NA few TGTGCCAGTAGAGCAGGGCTTGCTAATGAAAAACTGTTTTTT CASRAGLANEKLFF
TRBJ2-1 TRBV19 NA NA TGTGCCAGTAGTATCCTTTGGAATGAGCAGTTCTTC CASSILWNEQFF
TRBJ1-2 TRBV10-2 NA few TGCGCCAGCAGTTACCGCGGAGGAGGAGGATCCGATGGCTACACCTTC CASSYRGGGGSDGYTF
TRBJ2-3 TRBV6-8 TRBD2 few TGTGCCAGCAGTGACGTGGGAGGGCGCGCAGATACGCAGTATTTT CASSDVGGRADTQYF
TRBJ1-2 TRBV11-1 NA medium-sized TGTGCCAGCAGCTCCCCACCCCCGGTGCTTGGCTACACCTTC CASSSPPPVLGYTF
TRBJ1-5 TRBV9 TRBD1 large TGTGCCAGCAGCGAGAGCGAGGGGGCTTGGCAGCCCCAGCATTTT CASSESEGAWQPQHF
TRBJ1-3 TRBV5-1 NA NA TGCGCCAGCAGAGACGGTTTTTCTGGAAACACCATATATTTT CASRDGFSGNTIYF
TRBJ2-1 TRBV4-1 NA medium-sized TGCGCCAGCAGGAGGACACCCTTGAGCTCCTACAATGAGCAGTTCTTC CASRRTPLSSYNEQFF
TRBJ1-1 TRBV30 NA NA TGTGCCAGGGGGGGGCCGGGTGGAATGAACACTGAAGCTTTCTTT CARGGPGGMNTEAFF
TRBJ1-5 TRBV11-3 TRBD1 NA TGTGCCAGCAGCCTTGGACAGGGTGATCAGCCCCAGCATTTT CASSLGQGDQPQHF
TRBJ1-2 TRBV12-5 NA NA TGTGCTAGTGGTTTAGGGTCGGGGGCTGGATCTAACTATGGCTACACCTTC CASGLGSGAGSNYGYTF
TRBJ1-4 TRBV11-3 NA medium-sized TGTGCCAGCAGCTTCCCGGGGGCGGAGAATGAAAAACTGTTTTTT CASSFPGAENEKLFF
TRBJ1-4 TRBV15 TRBD1 NA TGTGCCACCAGCAGAGATGGACAGGGGACTGAAAAACTGTTTTTT CATSRDGQGTEKLFF
TRBJ2-7 TRBV11-3 NA medium-sized TGTGCCAGCAGCACCATAGGTCGCGGGGTTATACCCTACGAGCAGTACTTC CASSTIGRGVIPYEQYF